The clone carrying this T cell receptor (beta chain) was counted once. The sample is drawn from a study of ipilimumab plus nivolumab after autologous stem cell transplantation. Measured with immunoSEQ multiplex PCR; TCRdb has only the in-frame clones, and not every one. The sample records 37,000 or so clones, roughly 92% being singletons. Checkpoint therapy with ipilimumab 1 mg/kg began 14 to 28 days after transplant. Through week 26, nivolumab 3 mg/kg IV was given weeks 1, 4, 7, 10, then biweekly. This receptor was identified in a male donor with multiple myeloma. The source was PBMCs, collected in a trial of ipilimumab plus nivolumab as post-transplant consolidation.

CDR3 sequence reads: CATSYDKSYEQYF. The DNA for the CDR3 is TGTGCCACCAGCTATGACAAATCCTACGAGCAGTACTTC. The chain employs TRBV15 and TRBJ2-7; D is uncertain. Germline assignment: CDR1 LNHNV and CDR2 YYDKDF (reference sequence). The CDR3 contains 13 residues. The germline V and J ends were trimmed by 5 bases and 1 base, with 9 bases remaining between them.